This TCR beta chain was recovered during a study of PD-L1 blockade in urothelial cancer. Study-wide context: Atezolizumab, begun by patients in about 2014, was given at 1,200 mg intravenously every 3 weeks. Males with bladder-origin urothelial cancer constituted twenty-five of 29 patients. The patients had undergone anywhere from 0 to 3 prior chemotherapy regimens. Across blood samples, T cells had a median count of around 150,000.

Libraries were prepared by immunoSEQ multiplex PCR; TCRdb keeps only in-frame clonotypes and omits some of them. The table records roughly 120,000 clones, roughly 89% of them present only once. The CDR3 runs to 14 residues. Unmatched junction bases numbered 7, after V lost 5 bases and J lost 6 bases. Germline values: CDR1 SGHVS, CDR2 FNYEAQ. Time point of the sample: peripheral blood 6 weeks after treatment start. This chain joins TRBV7-6 and TRBJ1-2; 9 bases map to TRBD1. This receptor was obtained from a man aged 60 to 75 with urothelial cancer. The input for sequencing was PBMCs, taken around atezolizumab (anti-PD-L1) treatment. The CDR3 DNA reads as TGTGCCAGCAGCCCGACAGGGGGGCCCAATGGCTACACCTTC. The encoded protein is CASSPTGGPNGYTF.